This TCR beta chain was documented in a study of sequential checkpoint blockade in melanoma. Turning to the study itself: Randomization was 1:1 between first-line nivolumab→ipilimumab and ipilimumab→nivolumab. Both treatment sequences were followed by maintenance nivolumab.

The CDR3 totals 13 residues. Germline V lookup: CDR1 MGHRA, CDR2 YSYEKL. V lost 5 bases and J 5 bases, leaving 12 bases between the germline ends. Treatment of the sample: randomized to nivolumab then ipilimumab (arm A) or the reverse (arm B). Patients had received no earlier DNA-damaging chemotherapy. Live CD3+CD8+ CD19− CD56− cells were sorted from PBMCs. The assay was immunoSEQ multiplex PCR, and TCRdb's table has in-frame clones only and misses some. The sample lists 4,000 or so clones; roughly 45% were seen once. This clone was counted between two and nine times. This chain uses TRBV4-1 with TRBJ1-1; unclear D gene. This material consisted of CD8+ T cells sorted from blood (inferred from file names), taken from a patient given nivolumab and ipilimumab in sequence. The receptor was isolated from a human donor with melanoma. The CDR3 DNA reads as TGCGCCAGCAGCGCCGGGGTGTCGACTGAAGCTTTCTTT. It is translated as CASSAGVSTEAFF.